The 8 T cell receptor beta chains below come from one sample, sequenced in a study of blood T cell repertoires in COVID-19. The table came from immunoSEQ multiplex PCR; TCRdb's copy has only in-frame clones and leaves some out. The sample shows about 110,000 clones, 69% of them seen only once. The sample consisted of peripheral blood. The receptor set was obtained from an elderly man with acute or convalescent COVID-19.

The V and J genes are TRBV19 and TRBJ2-1; 7 bases are a match to TRBD2. The CDR3 spans 17 residues. V lost 5 bases, J lost 3 bases, and 13 bases stayed unmatched. CDR1 LNHDA and CDR2 SQIVND come from the germline V gene (reference sequence). The CDR3 sequence: CASSLRAGTILYNEQFF. CDR3 DNA sequence: TGTGCCAGTAGTCTCCGTGCCGGGACTATACTCTACAATGAGCAGTTCTTC.

V usage is TRBV5-5 and J usage is TRBJ2-3; possibly TRBD2 for D (6 bases). Germline CDR1 reads SGHKS; CDR2 reads YYEKEE (reference sequence). Trimming removed 0 bases from V and 1 base from J, with 9 bases in between. The CDR3 consists of 15 residues. The CDR3 is CASSLVASGTDTQYF. CDR3 DNA: TGTGCCAGCAGCTTGGTTGCTAGCGGCACAGATACGCAGTATTTT.

The rearrangement uses TRBV10-3 and TRBJ1-3, with D unresolved. Deletions cut 2 bases from V and 0 bases from J, with 11 bases between. From germline, CDR1 is ENHRY and CDR2 SYGVKD. CDR3 size: 16 residues. CDR3 DNA sequence: TGTGCCATCAGTGAGGCGGGCTTGAGCTCTGGAAACACCATATATTTT. Its protein product is CAISEAGLSSGNTIYF.

This chain connects TRBV2 to TRBJ1-1, with 10 bases identical to TRBD1. V lost 3 bases and J lost 4; bases outside the gene matches: 5. This CDR3 contains 15 residues. In germline, CDR1 is SNHLY, CDR2 FYNNEI. The CDR3 is CASSDFGTGVTEAFF. CDR3 DNA: TGTGCCAGCAGTGATTTCGGGACAGGGGTCACTGAAGCTTTCTTT. The full variable domain, with the rest looked up from reference TRBV2 and TRBJ1-1, is EPEVTQTPSHQVTQMGQEVILRCVPISNHLYFYWYRQILGQKVEFLVSFYNNEISEKSEIFDDQFSVERPDGSNFTLKIRSTKLEDSAMYFCASSDFGTGVTEAFFGQGTRLTVV.

V is TRBV7-8 and J is TRBJ2-4, with D possibly matching TRBD1 (7 bases). CDR3 size: 14 residues. V was shortened by 6 bases and J by 6 bases, with 15 bases between the two germline ends. Germline V lookup: CDR1 SGHVS, CDR2 FQNEAQ. DNA of the CDR3: TGTGCCAGCAGTGACAGGGACTCAGGAAACATTCAGTACTTC. Translating gives CASSDRDSGNIQYF.

This chain links TRBV7-2 with TRBJ2-2; 7 nucleotides align to TRBD2. The CDR3 covers 15 residues. CDR1 is SGHTA, CDR2 FQGNSA, per germline. Trimming removed 5 bases from V and 4 bases from J; junction bases left unmatched: 7. The CDR3, as DNA: TGTGCCAGCAGCCGGTGGGGCGGGAGCACCGGGGAGCTGTTTTTT. The encoded protein is CASSRWGGSTGELFF. Together with reference TRBV7-2 and TRBJ2-2, the CDR3 gives the full variable domain: GAGVSQSPSNKVTEKGKDVELRCDPISGHTALYWYRQSLGQGLEFLIYFQGNSAPDKSGLPSDRFSAERTGGSVSTLTIQRTQQEDSAVYLCASSRWGGSTGELFFGEGSRLTVL.

The chain carries TRBV29-1 and TRBJ2-7; D is perhaps TRBD2 (5 bases). Germline V gene data show CDR1 as SQVTM and CDR2 as ANQGSEA. Trimming stripped 5 bases from V and 2 bases from J, with 10 bases between. CDR3 length: 12 amino acids. The DNA for the CDR3 is TGCAGCGTTTCGGCGGGTCCCTACGAGCAGTACTTC. It codes for CSVSAGPYEQYF.

The gene calls are TRBV4-2 and TRBJ2-2; 7 bases match TRBD2. The germline V gene has CDR1 LGHNA and CDR2 YNFKEQ. The J segment lost 1 base and the V segment lost 0 bases, leaving 5 bases of the junction unmatched. The length of the CDR3 is 17 residues. CDR3 sequence reads: CASSQDLASGNTGELFF. For the CDR3, the DNA is TGTGCCAGCAGCCAAGATTTGGCTAGCGGGAACACCGGGGAGCTGTTTTTT.